Below, 26 T cell receptor beta chains from the same sample are listed, as sequenced in a study of blood T cell repertoires in COVID-19. Some clones are missing from TCRdb's copy, which holds only in-frame ones; the method was immunoSEQ multiplex PCR. Altogether around 160,000 clones are present, roughly 87% being singletons, with the ten largest covering approximately 9.9%. The sample was PBMCs or T cells enriched from blood (not recorded which). The receptors come from a man aged 50 to 60 who had recovered from COVID-19.

This clone was observed a few times. The V and J genes are TRBV28 and TRBJ2-7; 7 positions agree with TRBD1. The trim removed 8 bases at V and 0 bases at J, leaving 10 bases unmatched. The CDR3 covers 15 residues. CDR1 is MDHEN and CDR2 is SYDVKM in the germline V gene. The CDR3 region has the DNA TGTGCCAGCTCTTATTCAGGGGGAAGCTCCTACGAGCAGTACTTC. Its translation is CASSYSGGSSYEQYF.

The rearrangement joins TRBV2 to TRBJ2-2, with 12 bases that match TRBD2. CDR1 is SNHLY, CDR2 FYNNEI, per germline. The ends lost 6 bases at V and 6 bases at J; junction bases unmatched: 5. The CDR3 is 15 amino acids. CDR3 sequence reads: CASRATSGGSGELFF. In DNA, the CDR3 is TGTGCCAGCAGGGCGACTAGCGGGGGTTCCGGGGAGCTGTTTTTT.

This chain joins TRBV2 and TRBJ2-5, with 10 bases aligning to TRBD1. Germline V CDR1 and CDR2: SNHLY, FYNNEI. The CDR3 spans 17 residues. V lost 6 bases, J lost 2 bases, and 12 bases stayed unmatched. The CDR3 region is CASSPERTGGKQETQYF. CDR3 DNA sequence: TGTGCCAGCAGCCCCGAAAGGACAGGGGGAAAACAAGAGACCCAGTACTTC.

Notes on this clone: A read error may account for a junction end that differs from germline. The chain employs TRBV3-1 (or the pseudogene TRBV3-2) and TRBJ2-7; 14 bases fit TRBD2. CDR3 size: 16 residues. From germline, CDR1 is LGHDT and CDR2 YNNKEL (reference sequence). The CDR3 spells CASSQTAPGLAGAVNF. Written as DNA, the CDR3 is TGTGCCAGCAGCCAAACTGCTCCGGGACTAGCGGGGGCTGTGAACTTC.

The chain joins TRBV5-1 to TRBJ1-4; TRBD1 agrees at 8 bases. The CDR3 is 14 residues long. The J segment lost 7 bases and the V segment lost 4 bases, leaving 6 bases of the junction unmatched. The germline V gene encodes CDR1 SGHRS and CDR2 YFSETQ. Written as DNA, the CDR3 is TGCGCCAGCAGCACAGGGGGTAGTAGTGAAAAACTGTTTTTT. Residues: CASSTGGSSEKLFF.

J is TRBJ1-1 and V is TRBV25-1; tentatively, D is TRBD1 (5 bases). CDR3 length equals 15 residues. The germline CDR1 and CDR2 sequences are MGHDK and SYGVNS. Between the trimmed V and J ends, which lost 1 base and 3 bases, there was a span of 12 bases. In nucleotides, the CDR3 is TGTGCCAGCAGTGAATCCCGGGGGTCTTACACTGAAGCTTTCTTT. Translated, it gives CASSESRGSYTEAFF.

This chain uses TRBV30 with TRBJ1-4; D remains unclear. The germline gives CDR1 GTSNPN, CDR2 SVGIG (reference sequence). This CDR3 contains 13 residues. The V and J ends lost 7 bases and 2 bases respectively, with 11 bases between them. CDR3 bases: TGTGCCTCCGAATCGAGGACTAATGAAAAACTGTTTTTT. Translation: CASESRTNEKLFF.

This clone was observed once. The CDR3 coding sequence is TGTGCCAGCAGCTTTAGAGGCTCCTACAATGAGCAGTTCTTC. It encodes CASSFRGSYNEQFF. J is TRBJ2-1 and V is TRBV7-2; D remains ambiguous. Trimming took off 3 bases at V and 0 bases at J, with 6 bases between the two ends. CDR3 length equals 14 residues. Germline CDR1 reads SGHTA; CDR2 reads FQGNSA.

DNA of the CDR3: TGCGCCAGCAGCTTGACGGGGACTTACAATGAGCAGTTCTTC. This codes for CASSLTGTYNEQFF. This chain joins TRBV5-1 and TRBJ2-1; tentative D call: TRBD2 (6 bases). Germline CDR1 reads SGHRS; CDR2 reads YFSETQ. The CDR3 is 14 amino acids. V lost 1 base and J 4 bases, leaving 9 bases between the germline ends.

V is TRBV21-1 and J is TRBJ2-7; TRBD1, as called in the table, went unchecked against the DNA. TRBV21-1 is a pseudogene locus. The CDR3 consists of 14 residues. CDR3 protein: CASRRPGATYEQYF. CDR3 DNA: TGTGCCAGCCGCAGGCCAGGGGCTACCTACGAGCAGTACTTC.

The chain links TRBV10-1 to TRBJ2-2, with D perhaps TRBD2 (7 bases). CDR1 WNHNN and CDR2 SYGVQD come from the germline V gene (reference sequence). CDR3 size: 16 residues. V was shortened by 0 bases and J by 7 bases, with 15 bases between the two germline ends. The CDR3 sequence is CASSESRGRAVGELFF. CDR3 in DNA: TGCGCCAGCAGTGAGTCGAGGGGGAGGGCCGTCGGGGAGCTGTTTTTT.

J is TRBJ2-3 and V is TRBV6-1; 8 nucleotides agree with TRBD1. This CDR3 is 13 amino acids long. Trimming at V came to 2 bases and at J to 6 bases, leaving 1 base not matched to a gene. The germline V gene encodes CDR1 MNHNS and CDR2 SASEGT. CDR3 region: CASSERQGDTQYF. CDR3 in DNA: TGTGCCAGCAGTGAACGACAGGGGGATACGCAGTATTTT.

The sample holds one count of this clone. This chain connects TRBV6-5 to TRBJ1-1; D remains ambiguous. This CDR3 is built from 15 residues. Per the germline V gene, CDR1 is MNHEY and CDR2 is SVGAGI. V was shortened by 2 bases and J by 0 bases, with 10 bases between the two germline ends. The CDR3, as DNA: TGTGCCAGCAGTTACGAGGGCAGGATGAACACTGAAGCTTTCTTT. Its protein product is CASSYEGRMNTEAFF.

This clone was detected only a few times. V and J are TRBV5-1 and TRBJ1-1, with D possibly being TRBD1 (6 bases). The length of the CDR3 is 13 residues. Trimming removed 3 bases from V and 2 bases from J, with 8 bases in between. Germline-derived CDR1 and CDR2 are SGHRS and YFSETQ. The CDR3 loop is CASSYGTNTEAFF. The CDR3 DNA is TGCGCCAGCAGCTACGGGACAAACACTGAAGCTTTCTTT.

The chain combines TRBV24-1 with TRBJ2-3; 8 bases map to TRBD2. With 6 bases clipped from V and 0 bases from J, the junction kept 4 bases outside the gene matches. Looked up from germline, CDR1 is KGHDR and CDR2 is SFDVKD. The CDR3 covers 15 residues. CDR3 bases: TGTGCCACCAGTCTTAGCGGGGCTAGCACAGATACGCAGTATTTT. Protein product: CATSLSGASTDTQYF.

The CDR3 DNA is TGTGCCAGTAGTACCTTCCCCCCGGAGCAGTTCTTC. It is translated as CASSTFPPEQFF. The chain links TRBV19 to TRBJ2-1; D call uncertain. Germline loops: CDR1 LNHDA, CDR2 SQIVND (reference sequence). Trimming cost V 4 bases and J 10 bases, with 11 bases left between them. This CDR3 spans 12 amino acids.

This rearrangement joins TRBV7-6 to TRBJ1-1; 7 bases agree with TRBD1. V dropped 4 bases and J dropped 13; count of bases not matched to a gene: 9. Germline V gene sequence: CDR1 SGHVS, CDR2 FNYEAQ. This CDR3 has 12 residues. The CDR3 loop reads CASSSIQGLLFF. CDR3 sequence (DNA): TGTGCCAGCAGCTCGATACAGGGGTTGCTTTTCTTT.

The chain has TRBV3-1 (or the pseudogene TRBV3-2) and TRBJ1-6; 9 nucleotides line up with TRBD1. CDR3 length equals 15 residues. The germline V gene has CDR1 LGHDT and CDR2 YNNKEL (reference sequence). V lost 4 bases, J lost 7 bases, and 5 bases stayed unmatched. The CDR3 loop is CASSPRTGENSPLHF. CDR3 sequence (DNA): TGTGCCAGCAGCCCTCGGACAGGGGAGAATTCACCCCTCCACTTT.

The table lists this clone with a few counts. The CDR3: CASSTYTGTSGSGQFF. The CDR3 nucleotides read TGTGCCAGCAGCACCTATACCGGGACTAGCGGGTCTGGGCAGTTCTTC. The genes are TRBV3-1 (or the pseudogene TRBV3-2) and TRBJ2-1; 12 nucleotides align to TRBD2. Germline CDR1 is LGHDT and CDR2 is YNNKEL (reference sequence). The length of the CDR3 is 16 residues. The V gene end was trimmed by 5 bases and the J gene end by 12 bases; junction bases not matched to a gene: 14.

The chain uses TRBV28 and TRBJ1-1, with a possible D match to TRBD1 (5 bases). V lost 4 bases to trimming and J lost 6 bases, with 21 bases between them. The CDR3 loop spans 16 amino acids. CDR1 is MDHEN and CDR2 is SYDVKM in the germline V gene. CDR3 loop: CASSSFGGGWVSEAFF. The CDR3 bases are TGTGCCAGCAGTTCATTCGGGGGGGGATGGGTATCTGAAGCTTTCTTT.

V and J are TRBV13 and TRBJ1-3; D is unclear. CDR1 PRHDT and CDR2 FYEKMQ come from the germline V gene (reference sequence). Between the trimmed V and J ends, which lost 4 bases and 4 bases, there was a span of 14 bases. The CDR3 totals 15 residues. As DNA, the CDR3 is TGTGCCAGCAGCTCTCGGGTTCCTTCCGGAAACACCATATATTTT. It encodes CASSSRVPSGNTIYF.

This chain links TRBV4-1 with TRBJ2-7, with D perhaps matching TRBD1 (6 bases). V lost 0 bases and J 6 bases, leaving 12 bases between the germline ends. In germline, CDR1 is MGHRA, CDR2 YSYEKL. The CDR3 has 14 amino acids. For the CDR3, the DNA is TGCGCCAGCAGCCAAGACGACAGGACCCTCGAGCAGTACTTC. Translation: CASSQDDRTLEQYF.

V is TRBV27 and J is TRBJ1-2, with D possibly matching TRBD1 (6 bases). The germline V gene has CDR1 MNHEY and CDR2 SMNVEV (reference sequence). Between the trimmed V and J ends, which lost 5 bases and 0 bases, there was a span of 10 bases. The CDR3 covers 14 residues. This chain's CDR3 is CASSPDSSNYGYTF. CDR3 bases: TGTGCCAGCAGTCCGGACAGTTCTAACTATGGCTACACCTTC.

V gene TRBV5-1 combines with J gene TRBJ2-7; 7 nucleotides line up with TRBD1. V gave up 3 bases and J gave up 4 bases; unmatched junction bases: 13. The CDR3 is 16 residues long. CDR1 SGHRS and CDR2 YFSETQ come from the germline V gene. The CDR3 coding sequence is TGCGCCAGCAGCTCGGGACAGACCTTAGGGGGTTACGAGCAGTACTTC. Its translation is CASSSGQTLGGYEQYF.

This clone occurred once. This sequence joins TRBV27 and TRBJ2-5; D remains unclear. In germline, CDR1 is MNHEY, CDR2 SMNVEV (reference sequence). V was clipped by 5 bases and J by 1 base, with 11 bases between them. The length of the CDR3 is 14 residues. The CDR3 region is CASSPLSGQETQYF. The CDR3, as DNA: TGTGCCAGCAGTCCGTTATCGGGCCAAGAGACCCAGTACTTC.

The chain joins TRBV30 to TRBJ2-1; no firm D call. The V end was cut by 0 bases, the J end by 6 bases, with 9 bases between. Germline CDR1 GTSNPN, CDR2 SVGIG (reference sequence). The CDR3 sequence is 13 residues long. For the CDR3, the DNA is TGTGCCTGGAGTGTACAGTTCCTCAATGAGCAGTTCTTC. Encoded protein: CAWSVQFLNEQFF.